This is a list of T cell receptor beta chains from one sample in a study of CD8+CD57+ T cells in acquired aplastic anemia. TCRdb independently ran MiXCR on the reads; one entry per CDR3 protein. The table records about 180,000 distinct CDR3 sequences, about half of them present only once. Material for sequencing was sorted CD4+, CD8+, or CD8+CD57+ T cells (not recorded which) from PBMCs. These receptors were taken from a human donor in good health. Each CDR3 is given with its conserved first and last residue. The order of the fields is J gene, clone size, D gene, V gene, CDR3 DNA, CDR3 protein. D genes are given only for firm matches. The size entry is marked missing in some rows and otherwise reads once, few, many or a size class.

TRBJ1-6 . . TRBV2 TGTGCCAGCATCGCCCCTGGGGATTCACCCCTCCACTTT CASIAPGDSPLHF
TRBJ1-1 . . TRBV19 TGTGCCAGTAGTATTTATGAGACTGAAGCTTTCTTT CASSIYETEAFF
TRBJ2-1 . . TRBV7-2 TGTGCCAGCAGCTTAACGGTGTATGAGCAGTTCTTC CASSLTVYEQFF
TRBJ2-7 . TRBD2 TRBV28 TGTGCCAGCAGCACCCCCTATAGCGGGAGGAGGTCCTACGAGCAGTACTTC CASSTPYSGRRSYEQYF
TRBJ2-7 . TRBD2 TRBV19 TGTGCCAGTGGCGAGCTTACAGCGGGGGGCGTCAACGAGCAGTACTTC CASGELTAGGVNEQYF
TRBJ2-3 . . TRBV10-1 TGCGCCAGCAGTGACCCAGCCACAGATACGCAGTATTTT CASSDPATDTQYF
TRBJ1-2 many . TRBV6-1 TGTGCCAGCAGTGAAATGGCCGGGACACCTTATGGCTACACCTTC CASSEMAGTPYGYTF
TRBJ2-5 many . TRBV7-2 TGTGCCAGCAGCTTAGAACTCGGACAGACCCAGTACTTC CASSLELGQTQYF
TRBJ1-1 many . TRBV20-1 TGCAGTGCTAGAGCAGGGGTTGATACTGAAGCTTTCTTT CSARAGVDTEAFF
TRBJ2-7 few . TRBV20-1 TGCAGTGCTAGGTCCGGCTACGAGCAGTACTTC CSARSGYEQYF
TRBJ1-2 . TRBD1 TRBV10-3 TGTGCCATCAGCGACCCCGGACAGGGTTCTAACTATGGCTACACCTTC CAISDPGQGSNYGYTF
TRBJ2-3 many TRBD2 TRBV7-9 TGTGCCAGCGGGAGGGGACGGAGCACAGATACGCAGTATTTT CASGRGRSTDTQYF
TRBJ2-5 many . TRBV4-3 TGCGCCAGCAGCCAAGACTTGCAAGAGACCCAGTACTTC CASSQDLQETQYF
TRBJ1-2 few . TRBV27 TGTGCCAGCAGTCCCTTGGGGGACGCTAGCGTGGGCTACACCTTC CASSPLGDASVGYTF
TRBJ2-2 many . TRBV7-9 TGTGCCAGCAGCTTAGAGGGGCCCGGGGAGCTGTTTTTT CASSLEGPGELFF
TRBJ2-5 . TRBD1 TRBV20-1 TGCAGCGCTAGAACAGGGGATGAGGGTCGAGAGACCCAGTACTTC CSARTGDEGRETQYF
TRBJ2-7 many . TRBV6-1 TGTGCCAGCAGTGTGGCAGGGCTGGAGGAGCAGTACTTC CASSVAGLEEQYF